A single sample gave rise to the 18 T cell receptor beta chains below, sequenced in a study of somatic mutations in cytotoxic T cells in rheumatoid arthritis. Profiling relied on immunoSEQ multiplex PCR, and the TCRdb table lists in-frame clones only, not all of them. The data hold about 20,000 clones, with roughly nine tenths observed a single time. The source material was CD8+ T cells sorted from blood. The receptors were gathered from a man aged 35-49 years in good health.

This chain joins TRBV27 and TRBJ2-3; 7 nucleotides match TRBD2. Germline CDR1 MNHEY, CDR2 SMNVEV (reference sequence). This CDR3 spans 15 amino acids. V lost 1 base to trimming and J lost 1 base; unmatched junction nucleotides: 2. The CDR3 DNA follows: TGTGCCAGCAGTTTATACCGGGAGGGCACAGATACGCAGTATTTT. Protein: CASSLYREGTDTQYF.

This clone was detected only once. The V and J genes are TRBV6-6 and TRBJ2-5, with D possibly matching TRBD2 (6 bases). Germline-derived CDR1 and CDR2 are MNHNY and SVGAGI (reference sequence). Trimming took 8 bases from V and 1 from J, leaving 8 bases between them. The CDR3 is made up of 12 amino acids. The CDR3 sequence is CASGRFQETQYF. In DNA, the CDR3 is TGTGCCAGCGGGAGGTTCCAAGAGACCCAGTACTTC.

The gene calls are TRBV5-6 and TRBJ2-2, with 12 bases lining up with TRBD2. The CDR3 contains 16 residues. J was trimmed by 6 bases and V by 3 bases; bases with no gene match: 6. CDR1 SGHDT and CDR2 YYEEEE come from the germline V gene. The CDR3 spells CASSSPGLAGPGELFF. CDR3 DNA sequence: TGTGCCAGCAGCTCACCGGGACTAGCGGGCCCCGGGGAGCTGTTTTTT.

This clone was seen more than once but under ten times. The chain recombines TRBV6-1 with TRBJ1-2; D is ambiguous. This CDR3 contains 15 residues. Between the trimmed V and J ends, which lost 3 bases and 4 bases, there was a span of 15 bases. CDR1 MNHNS and CDR2 SASEGT come from the germline V gene. The CDR3: CASSEAPEGSYGYTF. As DNA, the CDR3 is TGTGCCAGCAGTGAGGCCCCGGAAGGGAGCTATGGCTACACCTTC.

The chain uses TRBV5-4 and TRBJ1-1, with D unresolved. Trimming removed 1 base from V and 0 bases from J, with 4 bases in between. This CDR3 has 13 residues. CDR1 SGHNT and CDR2 YYREEE come from the germline V gene (reference sequence). In DNA, the CDR3 is TGTGCCAGCAGCTTGCGGATGAACACTGAAGCTTTCTTT. This gives the protein CASSLRMNTEAFF.

The rearrangement links TRBV9 to TRBJ1-2, with D possibly being TRBD1 (5 bases). V gave up 0 bases and J gave up 4 bases, with 13 bases separating them. Looked up from germline, CDR1 is SGDLS and CDR2 is YYNGEE. The CDR3 totals 15 residues. CDR3 sequence: CASSVVGAGFYGYTF. The CDR3 nucleotides are TGTGCCAGCAGCGTAGTTGGGGCAGGGTTCTATGGCTACACCTTC.

The genes are TRBV10-3 and TRBJ2-7, with D perhaps TRBD1 (6 bases). Germline V gene data show CDR1 as ENHRY and CDR2 as SYGVKD. V was trimmed by 8 bases and J by 5 bases, leaving 16 bases between them. The CDR3 loop spans 13 amino acids. CDR3 region: CAIHREGPDEQYF. DNA of the CDR3: TGTGCCATCCACAGGGAAGGTCCCGACGAGCAGTACTTC.

The chain couples TRBV15 to TRBJ2-1; 8 nucleotides line up with TRBD2. CDR1 and CDR2 (germline): LNHNV, YYDKDF (reference sequence). Trimming at V came to 1 base and at J to 0 bases, leaving 5 bases not matched to a gene. The CDR3 runs 17 residues. Here the CDR3 reads CATSRVTAGDSYNEQFF. The DNA of the CDR3 is TGTGCCACCAGCAGAGTGACAGCGGGGGACTCCTACAATGAGCAGTTCTTC.

The sample holds one count of this clone. The gene calls are TRBV27 and TRBJ2-3; D is possibly TRBD1 (6 bases). The length of the CDR3 is 16 residues. The V end was cut by 8 bases, the J end by 0 bases, with 18 bases between. The germline V gene has CDR1 MNHEY and CDR2 SMNVEV (reference sequence). The chain's CDR3 is CASDLAGDTSTDTQYF. The DNA for the CDR3 is TGTGCCAGCGATTTAGCAGGGGATACTAGCACAGATACGCAGTATTTT.

This rearrangement joins TRBV4-2 to TRBJ2-3, with TRBD2 identical over 8 bases. CDR1 is LGHNA and CDR2 is YNFKEQ in the germline V gene. The CDR3 is 17 residues long. V lost 5 bases, J lost 3 bases, and 13 bases stayed unmatched. CDR3 in amino acids: CASSIQQRERETDTQYF. As DNA, the CDR3 is TGTGCCAGCAGCATACAGCAGCGGGAGAGAGAGACAGATACGCAGTATTTT.

The chain employs TRBV4-2 and TRBJ1-1, with a tentative D call TRBD1 (6 bases). The CDR3 has 15 amino acids. CDR1 LGHNA and CDR2 YNFKEQ come from the germline V gene. V was clipped by 0 bases and J by 2 bases, with 10 bases between them. CDR3: CASSQEGHPNTEAFF. In DNA form, the CDR3 reads TGTGCCAGCAGCCAAGAGGGACACCCTAACACTGAAGCTTTCTTT.

This chain uses TRBV7-9 with TRBJ2-7, with 9 bases lining up with TRBD1. Germline V CDR1 and CDR2: SEHNR, FQNEAQ (reference sequence). The CDR3 covers 15 residues. V shed 5 bases, J shed 0 bases, and the junction held 5 bases outside the gene matches. This CDR3 is CASSHGDRASYEQYF. The CDR3 DNA reads as TGTGCCAGCAGCCATGGGGACAGGGCCTCCTACGAGCAGTACTTC.

The V and J genes are TRBV2 and TRBJ2-1, with 11 bases that match TRBD2. The CDR3 is 16 amino acids. CDR1 is SNHLY, CDR2 FYNNEI, per germline. The trim removed 10 bases at V and 0 bases at J, leaving 8 bases unmatched. CDR3 protein: CAIRTSGSSSYNEQFF. The CDR3 coding sequence is TGTGCCATCAGGACTAGCGGGTCGAGCTCCTACAATGAGCAGTTCTTC.

The chain carries TRBV9 and TRBJ2-1, with 10 bases lining up with TRBD1. V lost 1 base to trimming and J lost 9 bases; unmatched junction nucleotides: 13. CDR1 is SGDLS, CDR2 YYNGEE, per germline. This CDR3 contains 17 residues. DNA of the CDR3: TGTGCCAGCAGCGTAAGGGTGGGGGGACAGGGGCCGGGTGAGCAGTTCTTC. Translated: CASSVRVGGQGPGEQFF.

The J gene is TRBJ1-1, the V gene TRBV2; 7 positions agree with TRBD1. The CDR3 extends over 14 amino acids. The germline V gene encodes CDR1 SNHLY and CDR2 FYNNEI. After removal of 7 bases from V and 6 bases from J, the junction contained 11 bases not matched to a gene. This CDR3 reads CASTRTGASPEAFF. The CDR3 bases are TGTGCCAGCACACGGACAGGTGCGTCCCCTGAAGCTTTCTTT. Full variable domain (remainder filled in from reference TRBV2 and TRBJ1-1): EPEVTQTPSHQVTQMGQEVILRCVPISNHLYFYWYRQILGQKVEFLVSFYNNEISEKSEIFDDQFSVERPDGSNFTLKIRSTKLEDSAMYFCASTRTGASPEAFFGQGTRLTVV.

The chain joins TRBV7-9 to TRBJ2-1; D might be TRBD2 (6 bases). V shed 4 bases and J shed 6 bases, with 10 bases lying between them. The CDR3 totals 13 residues. Per the germline V gene, CDR1 is SEHNR and CDR2 is FQNEAQ (reference sequence). CDR3: CASSSSGRNEQFF. The DNA of the CDR3 is TGTGCCAGCAGCTCCAGCGGGCGCAATGAGCAGTTCTTC.

The rearrangement joins TRBV10-2 to TRBJ2-3; 14 bases fit TRBD2. The V gene end was trimmed by 6 bases and the J gene end by 5 bases; junction bases not matched to a gene: 7. This CDR3 is built from 16 residues. CDR1 and CDR2 from the germline V gene are WSHSY and SAAADI. The chain's CDR3 is CASRVTSGRAVDTQYF. CDR3 coding DNA: TGCGCCAGCAGGGTGACTAGCGGGAGGGCCGTAGATACGCAGTATTTT.

The chain is built from TRBV7-8 and TRBJ2-1; TRBD2 aligns across 10 bases. After removal of 1 base from V and 7 bases from J, the junction contained 7 bases not matched to a gene. In germline, CDR1 is SGHVS, CDR2 FQNEAQ. The CDR3 totals 16 residues. DNA for the CDR3: TGTGCCAGCAGCTTAGGGAGCGGGGGGGCTTTGAATGAGCAGTTCTTC. Its protein is CASSLGSGGALNEQFF.